The entry below describes one T cell receptor beta chain. Its antigen is not yet known. No qualities accompany the bases; no much larger clone lies one base away. The cohort was made up of several hundred healthy bone marrow donors. All cohort members were sampled while nominally healthy, although unrecorded immune exposures were likely present. The donor was CMV seropositive and belonged to the group of 250 to 350 seropositive cohort members. Each donor provided a peripheral blood sample, and peripheral blood mononuclear cells were used for TCR beta sequencing. The Qiagen DNeasy Blood Extraction Kit was used to extract genomic DNA from the blood cell samples. The data stem from a study of cytomegalovirus exposure and HLA in healthy donors (dated by TCRdb to about 2017). With regard to the full study: According to an earlier analysis of 587 of the donors, roughly 180 million T cells yielded over 100 million unique TCR beta sequences and approximately 300 Gb of sequence data. The aim of the study was to test whether cataloging public T cell receptors could identify signatures of past pathogen exposure. In addition to the first cohort of 666 subjects, a separate validation cohort of around 110 different subjects was used. In a later analysis, previously published TCR beta repertoires from 600 to 850 donors were re-analyzed and high-resolution HLA genotyping was added so that TCR occurrence patterns could be studied. A handful of DR-DQ haplotypes were treated as single units for association and clustering because of strong linkage in the cohort. About 280 gigabases of sequencing data and 91 million or so unique TCR sequences made up an early release that covered 500 to 650 HLA-typed donors. Of the roughly 400 genotyped donors, more than 75% were placed in the genetic ancestry cluster associated with self-reported Caucasian donors. A later genetic analysis took genome-wide SNP genotypes for 398 of the 666 donors and used that subset as a discovery cohort. In an earlier analysis of more than 550 of the donors, high-throughput TCR beta sequencing was used to judge whether each TCR beta V gene segment behaved as functional or pseudogenic. The later analysis used no new phenotypic data to find candidate immune exposures, relying instead on TCR beta sequences and their occurrence across donors. Using immunosequencing, the study profiled T cell repertoires from fewer than 700 subjects and related those repertoires to cytomegalovirus serostatus. Both class I and class II loci were covered by HLA typing, at four-digit resolution. Donor age, sex, ethnicity and CMV serostatus were collected together with the repertoire data. Typing coverage varied by locus: roughly 620-630 donors for A, B, C, DRB1 and DQB1; under 550 for DQA1; over 600 for DPA1; around 450 for DPB1. On average, around 200,000 unique TCR beta nucleotide sequences were sequenced per donor among more than 350 genotyped donors of the cohort, with around 19% of those sequences being non-productive. To predict cytomegalovirus infection status, the study brought together high-throughput TCR immunosequencing, statistical association of individual TCRs with disease status, and machine learning. All discovery cohort repertoires had been generated using a single sequencing platform. General study outcomes and caveats: Most CMV-associated TCR beta chains appeared to be HLA-restricted in a later analysis, and the HLA associations seemed to be driven largely by CMV exposure. In a later analysis, HLA-associated TCR beta chains were found to be more clonally expanded and to have lower generation probabilities than equally common non-associated chains. Linkage disequilibrium might explain the correlated functional status among segregating V segments, but an unknown experimental factor could not be excluded. In vitro tests confirmed that a few of the cytomegalovirus-associated TCR beta chains recognize cytomegalovirus antigens. Compared with the approximately 670-donor mean, donors in an Asian-associated ancestry cluster had fewer N-insertions in productive TCRs, according to a later genetic analysis. According to a later analysis, TCR association rates differed among HLA loci, with DRB1 alleles showing the most associated TCRs and HLA-C alleles showing the fewest. A further reported finding was that TCR beta sequences accurately predicted the HLA-A and HLA-B alleles for most subjects in the first cohort. V-gene and J-gene trimming of TCR beta chains was associated with a missense DCLRE1C variant in a later genetic analysis, and the association was replicated in an independent cohort. When HLA alleles, especially DR and DQ, strongly co-occurred, TCR associations were difficult to assign to individual alleles. In both the original and validation cohorts, the classifier was reported to diagnose cytomegalovirus status with high specificity and sensitivity. The authors suggested that the approach could potentially be generalized to other disease states and immunological phenotypes. Several of the top co-occurrence clusters appeared to be linked to parvovirus B19, influenza, CMV and Epstein-Barr virus, according to a later analysis. The cohort was sequenced for TCR beta chains only, and without alpha or paired-chain data the features that could be detected were limited. Roughly uniform sequencing depth across donors was assumed in presence/absence analyses, although this assumption may not hold. In an earlier analysis of around 500 of the donors, most TCR beta V segments appeared in productive rearrangements about 90% or about 30% of the time, broadly matching IMGT annotations. A cluster of highly shared sequence variants was judged likely to be a technical artifact of the sequencing pipeline. The study listed approximately 160 TCR beta chains as associated with cytomegalovirus. Across donors, most TCR sequences were observed very rarely, whereas some public TCRs were present in many individuals. Some IMGT-functional V segments, including TRBV6-2 and TRBV6-3, could not be told apart with the 87-base-pair reads, so those segments were excluded. Because counts were too low, roughly 17 rarely observed V segments, including chromosome 9 orphons, were left out of the earlier analysis of some 600 of the donors. A later analysis associated about 17,000 TCR beta sequences with specific HLA alleles at a false discovery rate of 0.05. HLA typing was unavailable for some donors at each locus, so association tests used only the typed subset. The only immune exposure information available for the cohort was CMV serostatus.

V is clipped by 0 bases and J by 2 bases, and the sequence between their germline boundaries is 12 bases long. Looking up the germline V gene yields CDR1 MGHRA and CDR2 YSYEKL. The cysteine opens and the phenylalanine closes a CDR3 of 16 amino acids. Only the CDR3 DNA is retained, 48 bases long and in frame from the first base. Library prep was done by the immunoSEQ multiplex PCR assay. A mixture of 60 forward primers for TCR Vbeta segments and 13 reverse primers for TCR Jbeta segments was used in the multiplex PCR. Amplification of the CDR3 region of rearranged TCR beta genes was performed with a multiplex PCR assay on genomic DNA. On the Illumina HiSeq System, the amplified TCR beta libraries were sequenced as 87-base-pair reads. As for how the authors treated the data: In a later analysis, approximately 74 million unique TCR beta chains were counted across the roughly 610 repertoires, and around 10 million of these chains were shared by at least two donors. Raw reads were error-corrected and collapsed into unique sequences by a nearest-neighbor algorithm in which closely related sequences were merged to remove PCR and sequencing errors. V, D and J gene segments were assigned by aligning CDR3 sequences to IMGT reference sequences. For a sequence to be retained, a match of at least six nucleotides was required to both a V gene segment and a J gene segment. Rearrangements were classified as productive when the CDR3 lacked stop codons and remained in frame with V and J, and all other rearrangements were classified as non-productive. Following IMGT convention, CDR3 was defined as the stretch from the second conserved V-encoded cysteine to the conserved J-encoded phenylalanine. The earlier analysis of about 590 of the donors excluded sequences that lacked an unambiguous match to a single V gene segment. An earlier analysis of several hundred of the donors called V segments functional above 56.7% productive rearrangements and segregating when the between-donor standard deviation exceeded 5%. A statistical classification framework was developed to diagnose cytomegalovirus status using the catalog of TCR beta chain sequences. In a later analysis, V and J genes were assigned by comparing TCR nucleotide sequences against IMGT/GENE-DB human TR gene sequences. A later analysis assigned CDR3 sequences and most-parsimonious VDJ recombination scenarios with the TCRdist pipeline. In a later analysis, each TCR beta chain was defined by its CDR3 amino acid sequence together with its V-gene family, and reads without a unique V-gene family were excluded. In a later analysis, 450 to 600 highly shared, low-generation-probability nucleotide sequences were removed to address suspected cross-contamination and a sequencing artifact. For each public chain, a later analysis derived a clonal expansion index from normalized ranks of inferred template counts within each repertoire. In a later analysis, generation probabilities were computed with a VDJ recombination model fitted to out-of-frame rearrangements, and the resulting probabilities were checked against IGoR. A later analysis scored TCR-TCR, TCR-HLA and TCR-CMV co-occurrence with hypergeometric tests, applying a repertoire-size bias correction to TCR pairs. To estimate false discovery rates, a later analysis permuted the HLA or CMV assignments 20 times. In a later analysis, co-occurring TCRs were grouped using DBSCAN, and TCRdist sequence similarity was added for clustering within HLA-allele-positive subsets. For co-occurrence clustering, repertoires with fewer than 30,000 or more than 120,000 public chains were excluded, along with roughly five repertoires with anomalous nucleotide sharing. The source is immuneACCESS, and TCRdb retained only in-frame sequences with V and J called. Part of the clones is not carried over; for the studies checked, unresolved V genes explain less than half of this, and the remainder is unexplained. V and J calls and clone size are as listed in that table; D and trimming were resolved from the DNA. The sample table holds about 130,000 clones, of which 70% to 85% were seen once. The top ten constitute around 13% of the sample.

The rearrangement joined TRBV4-1 to TRBJ2-3, and possibly TRBD2, on 7 matching bases. The TCR was taken from a middle-aged woman in good health and CMV-seropositive. Material for sequencing was PBMCs. In nucleotide form, the sequence is TGCGCCAGCAGCCAAGATCGGGGGGCCTACACAGATACGCAGTATTTT. This translates into CASSQDRGAYTDTQYF.